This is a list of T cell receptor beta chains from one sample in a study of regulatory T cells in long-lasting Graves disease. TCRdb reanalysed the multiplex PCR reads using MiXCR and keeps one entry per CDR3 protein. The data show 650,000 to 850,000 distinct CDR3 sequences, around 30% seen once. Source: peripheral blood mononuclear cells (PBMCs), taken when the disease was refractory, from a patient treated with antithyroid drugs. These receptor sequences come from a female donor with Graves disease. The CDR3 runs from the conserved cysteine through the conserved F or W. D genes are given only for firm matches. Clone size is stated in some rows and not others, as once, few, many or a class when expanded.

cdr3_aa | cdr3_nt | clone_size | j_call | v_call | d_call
CASSIGQASNQPQHF | TGTGCCAGTAGTATTGGACAGGCCAGCAATCAGCCCCAGCATTTT | few | TRBJ1-5 | TRBV19 | TRBD1
CASSLEGRYQETQYF | TGTGCCAGCAGCTTAGAGGGGAGGTACCAAGAGACCCAGTACTTC | - | TRBJ2-5 | TRBV11-2 | -
CASSAQAQETQYF | TGTGCCAGCAGCGCACAAGCCCAAGAGACCCAGTACTTC | few | TRBJ2-5 | TRBV7-3 | -
CASSLGDRDHQETQYF | TGTGCCAGCAGCTTAGGCGACAGGGACCATCAAGAGACCCAGTACTTC | - | TRBJ2-5 | TRBV12-3/TRBV12-4 | TRBD1
CASRDRELYGGYTF | TGCGCCAGCAGGGACAGGGAACTCTATGGAGGCTACACCTTC | few | TRBJ1-2 | TRBV5-1 | TRBD1
CASGLHLEPEAFF | TGTGCTAGTGGTTTACACCTGGAGCCTGAAGCTTTCTTT | - | TRBJ1-1 | TRBV12-5 | -
CASSRTSGRHNEQFF | TGTGCCAGCAGTCGGACTAGCGGGAGGCATAATGAGCAGTTCTTC | - | TRBJ2-1 | TRBV6-1 | TRBD2
CASGYLAGPTGGELFF | TGTGCTAGTGGTTACTTAGCGGGGCCTACGGGCGGGGAGCTGTTTTTT | few | TRBJ2-2 | TRBV12-5 | TRBD2
CASSMFRLGYTF | TGTGCCAGTAGTATGTTTCGGCTCGGCTACACCTTC | - | TRBJ1-2 | TRBV19 | -
CASSLTGLTSTVGQYF | TGTGCCAGCAGTTTAACGGGACTTACTTCTACGGTAGGGCAGTACTTC | - | TRBJ2-7 | TRBV27 | -
CSARDPRDRGPGEKLFF | TGCAGTGCTAGAGATCCCCGGGACAGGGGGCCTGGTGAAAAACTGTTTTTT | - | TRBJ1-4 | TRBV20-1 | TRBD1
CASRYGGESNTEAFF | TGTGCCAGCAGGTACGGCGGAGAATCGAACACTGAAGCTTTCTTT | many | TRBJ1-1 | TRBV12-3/TRBV12-4 | -
CASSPTSSSYNEQFF | TGTGCCAGCAGCCCGACTTCTAGCTCCTACAATGAGCAGTTCTTC | - | TRBJ2-1 | TRBV11-2 | -
CASSSGLAGLYEQYF | TGTGCCAGCAGTAGCGGACTAGCGGGTCTGTACGAGCAGTACTTC | many | TRBJ2-7 | TRBV6-1 | TRBD2
CASSLAQPEQYF | TGTGCCAGCAGTTTGGCTCAGCCCGAGCAGTACTTC | - | TRBJ2-7 | TRBV28 | -
CASTTGLATHEQFF | TGTGCCAGCACCACGGGACTAGCAACTCATGAGCAGTTCTTC | once | TRBJ2-1 | TRBV7-9 | TRBD2
CASSPRTGLNEQYF | TGTGCCAGCAGCCCTAGGACAGGGCTCAACGAGCAGTACTTC | many | TRBJ2-7 | TRBV9 | TRBD1
CASSPMTSGRPSYNEQFF | TGTGCCAGCAGTCCGATGACTAGCGGGAGGCCCTCCTACAATGAGCAGTTCTTC | - | TRBJ2-1 | TRBV27 | TRBD2
CASSTGQGYNSPLHF | TGTGCCAGCAGTACCGGACAGGGCTATAATTCACCCCTCCACTTT | - | TRBJ1-6 | TRBV28 | TRBD1
CASSFDGQGRETQYF | TGTGCCAGCAGTTTTGACGGACAGGGGCGAGAGACCCAGTACTTC | - | TRBJ2-5 | TRBV12-3/TRBV12-4 | TRBD1
CASSMGQGSYEQYF | TGTGCCAGTAGTATGGGCCAGGGGTCCTACGAGCAGTACTTC | few | TRBJ2-7 | TRBV19 | -
CSVPGGEGAEAFF | TGCAGCGTTCCGGGGGGGGAGGGAGCTGAAGCTTTCTTT | - | TRBJ1-1 | TRBV29-1 | -
CSATWTGQNSPLHF | TGCAGTGCTACCTGGACAGGGCAGAATTCACCCCTCCACTTT | few | TRBJ1-6 | TRBV20-1 | TRBD1
CASSPIGQGSGYTF | TGTGCCAGCAGTCCTATAGGACAGGGCTCTGGCTACACCTTC | - | TRBJ1-2 | TRBV27 | TRBD1
CASSLTSGPSYEQYF | TGTGCCAGCAGTTTGACTAGCGGGCCTTCCTACGAGCAGTACTTC | - | TRBJ2-7 | TRBV28 | TRBD2
CASSPSGDYGYTF | TGTGCCAGCAGCCCTTCAGGGGACTATGGCTACACCTTC | few | TRBJ1-2 | TRBV2 | -
CASSFSSEQYF | TGTGCCAGCAGCTTTTCGTCCGAGCAGTACTTC | few | TRBJ2-7 | TRBV11-1 | -
CSVDGNTEAFF | TGCAGCGTTGACGGGAACACTGAAGCTTTCTTT | - | TRBJ1-1 | TRBV29-1 | -